The rows below give T cell receptor beta chains drawn from one sample of a study of spatial heterogeneity in lung cancer. In TCRdb, the 5' RACE reads were re-called with MiXCR into one record per CDR3 protein. The sample records 25,000 to 30,000 distinct CDR3 sequences, approximately 8.4% being singletons. Material: PBMCs, obtained at surgery. Receptors originate from a female donor with early-stage non-small cell lung cancer. Both conserved end residues are part of each CDR3. A D gene is named only where the DNA matches it firmly. Clone size is shown for a subset of rows, as once, few, many or a class of expanded clone.

v_gene: TRBV14
d_gene: TRBD1
j_gene: TRBJ2-6
len: 18
abundance: few
CDR3nt: TGTGCCAGCAGCCAATTCTCCAGGGGGTTAAGTGGGACCAACGTCCTGACTTTC
CDR3aa: CASSQFSRGLSGTNVLTF

v_gene: TRBV28
d_gene: NA
j_gene: TRBJ2-3
len: 14
abundance: NA
CDR3nt: TGTGCCAGCAGTTTTGCGGGGAGTAGTCCTGGGCAGTATTTT
CDR3aa: CASSFAGSSPGQYF

v_gene: TRBV27
d_gene: NA
j_gene: TRBJ2-7
len: 16
abundance: NA
CDR3nt: TGTGCCAGCAGTCCCCCCAAGGGACTTCGGGGCTACGAGCAGTACTTC
CDR3aa: CASSPPKGLRGYEQYF

v_gene: TRBV4-1
d_gene: NA
j_gene: TRBJ2-3
len: 12
abundance: many
CDR3nt: TGCGCCAGCAGCCTGATAGGAGATACGCAGTATTTT
CDR3aa: CASSLIGDTQYF

v_gene: TRBV6-2/TRBV6-3
d_gene: NA
j_gene: TRBJ2-6
len: 13
abundance: many
CDR3nt: TGTGCCAGCACCACCCCTGGGGCCAACGTCCTGACTTTC
CDR3aa: CASTTPGANVLTF

v_gene: TRBV3-1
d_gene: NA
j_gene: TRBJ2-4
len: 18
abundance: medium-sized
CDR3nt: TGTGCCAGCAGCCAAGATCGAGTATACAGGCCCTCGGAAAACATTCAGTACTTC
CDR3aa: CASSQDRVYRPSENIQYF

v_gene: TRBV3-1
d_gene: TRBD1
j_gene: TRBJ2-5
len: 15
abundance: many
CDR3nt: TGTGCCAGCAGCCAAGATTCCGGACAGGGAAGGACCCAGTACTTC
CDR3aa: CASSQDSGQGRTQYF

v_gene: TRBV3-1
d_gene: TRBD2
j_gene: TRBJ2-1
len: 17
abundance: NA
CDR3nt: TGTGCCAGCAGCGCGCGGACTAGCGGGAAAGCCTACAATGAGCAGTTCTTC
CDR3aa: CASSARTSGKAYNEQFF

v_gene: TRBV7-2
d_gene: NA
j_gene: TRBJ2-5
len: 14
abundance: NA
CDR3nt: TGTGCCAGCAGCGCCCAGGGTACCTATGAGACCCAGTACTTC
CDR3aa: CASSAQGTYETQYF

v_gene: TRBV5-4
d_gene: NA
j_gene: TRBJ2-6
len: 16
abundance: few
CDR3nt: TGTGCCAGCAGCTTGGGACGGAACTCTGGGGCCAACGTCCTGACTTTC
CDR3aa: CASSLGRNSGANVLTF

v_gene: TRBV20-1
d_gene: TRBD1
j_gene: TRBJ1-5
len: 13
abundance: NA
CDR3nt: TGCAGTGCCAGGACAGGGAGCAATCAGCCCCAGCATTTT
CDR3aa: CSARTGSNQPQHF

v_gene: TRBV27
d_gene: NA
j_gene: TRBJ1-4
len: 13
abundance: few
CDR3nt: TGTGCCAGCAGGAAGATACTCGGTGAAAAACTGTTTTTT
CDR3aa: CASRKILGEKLFF

v_gene: TRBV2
d_gene: NA
j_gene: TRBJ1-1
len: 14
abundance: many
CDR3nt: TGTGCCAGCAGTGGCCGGGCGGGGAACACTGAAGCTTTCTTT
CDR3aa: CASSGRAGNTEAFF

v_gene: TRBV12-3/TRBV12-4
d_gene: NA
j_gene: TRBJ2-3
len: 16
abundance: few
CDR3nt: TGTGCCAGCAGTTCCACGGGACAAGGCCGGGTCGATACGCAGTATTTT
CDR3aa: CASSSTGQGRVDTQYF

v_gene: TRBV7-3
d_gene: NA
j_gene: TRBJ2-1
len: 16
abundance: NA
CDR3nt: TGTGCCAGCAGCCTGGTCGTGACGGGAGTAAGAAATGAGCAGTTCTTC
CDR3aa: CASSLVVTGVRNEQFF

v_gene: TRBV5-1
d_gene: NA
j_gene: TRBJ1-4
len: 14
abundance: many
CDR3nt: TGCGCCAGCAGCTACCGGGGGGCCCCTGAGGAACTGTTTTTT
CDR3aa: CASSYRGAPEELFF

v_gene: TRBV24-1
d_gene: NA
j_gene: TRBJ2-2
len: 13
abundance: many
CDR3nt: TGTGCCACCGCAACGTCGCTGTCCGGGGAGCTGTTTTTT
CDR3aa: CATATSLSGELFF

v_gene: TRBV6-2/TRBV6-3
d_gene: TRBD1
j_gene: TRBJ2-2
len: 14
abundance: few
CDR3nt: TGTGCCATACAGGGGGGCCTCTTAACCGGGGAGCTGTTTTTT
CDR3aa: CAIQGGLLTGELFF

v_gene: TRBV4-3
d_gene: NA
j_gene: TRBJ2-1
len: 17
abundance: few
CDR3nt: TGCGCCAGCAGCCAAGATTGGGCTAGCCGAGCCTACAATGAGCAGTTCTTC
CDR3aa: CASSQDWASRAYNEQFF

v_gene: TRBV14
d_gene: NA
j_gene: TRBJ2-1
len: 15
abundance: many
CDR3nt: TGTGCCAGCAGCCAAGGTCTAGCCGTGAGGAGTGAGCAGTTCTTC
CDR3aa: CASSQGLAVRSEQFF

v_gene: TRBV10-3
d_gene: NA
j_gene: TRBJ2-3
len: 15
abundance: few
CDR3nt: TGTGCCATCAGTGGGAGAAGCAGTAGCACAGATACGCAGTATTTT
CDR3aa: CAISGRSSSTDTQYF

v_gene: TRBV20-1
d_gene: TRBD2
j_gene: TRBJ2-6
len: 17
abundance: NA
CDR3nt: TGCACCTCCTCCAGCGGGAGACCACCCTCTGGGGCCAACGTCCTGACTTTC
CDR3aa: CTSSSGRPPSGANVLTF

v_gene: TRBV7-9
d_gene: NA
j_gene: TRBJ2-7
len: 14
abundance: many
CDR3nt: TGTGCCAGCAGCTTAGTCCTTGCGAGCTACGAGCAGTACTTC
CDR3aa: CASSLVLASYEQYF

v_gene: TRBV20-1
d_gene: NA
j_gene: TRBJ2-7
len: 11
abundance: many
CDR3nt: TGCAGTGGTCGGACTACCTACGAGCAGTACTTC
CDR3aa: CSGRTTYEQYF

v_gene: TRBV6-2/TRBV6-3
d_gene: NA
j_gene: TRBJ2-1
len: 14
abundance: NA
CDR3nt: TGTGCCAGTCAGGGTCCCTTTGACTACAATGAGCAGTTCTTC
CDR3aa: CASQGPFDYNEQFF

v_gene: TRBV6-6
d_gene: TRBD2
j_gene: TRBJ2-3
len: 17
abundance: many
CDR3nt: TGTGCCAGCAGTCCTTTCCGGACTAGCGGTGTCACAGATACGCAGTATTTT
CDR3aa: CASSPFRTSGVTDTQYF

v_gene: TRBV12-3/TRBV12-4
d_gene: TRBD2
j_gene: TRBJ2-1
len: 14
abundance: many
CDR3nt: TGTGCCAGCAGTTTTGGGCTAGCGGGGGATGAGCAGTTCTTC
CDR3aa: CASSFGLAGDEQFF

v_gene: TRBV7-9
d_gene: TRBD1
j_gene: TRBJ1-1
len: 14
abundance: many
CDR3nt: TGTGCCAGCATGCCACAGGGGGCTTTCACTGAAGCTTTCTTT
CDR3aa: CASMPQGAFTEAFF

v_gene: TRBV7-7
d_gene: NA
j_gene: TRBJ1-1
len: 13
abundance: once
CDR3nt: TGTGCCAGCAGCGCGAATTTGAACACTGAAGCTTTCTTT
CDR3aa: CASSANLNTEAFF

v_gene: TRBV4-1
d_gene: NA
j_gene: TRBJ2-3
len: 15
abundance: many
CDR3nt: TGCGCCAGCAGCCAAGTCGGACTCCTCACAGATACGCAGTATTTT
CDR3aa: CASSQVGLLTDTQYF